The rows below give T cell receptor beta chains drawn from one sample of a study of T cell responses to AZD1222 COVID-19 vaccine. Produced via immunoSEQ multiplex PCR; TCRdb's table is partial and in-frame only. The sample lists some 42,000 clones, over 70% occurring once. The source was peripheral blood, collected 28 days after the second AZD1222 dose. The receptors were sampled from an adult who received the AZD1222 COVID-19 vaccine. The CDR3 runs from the conserved cysteine through the conserved F or W. A D gene is named only where the DNA matches it firmly. Expanded clones are given a class, and other clones once, few, many or no size at all.

cdr3_nt cdr3_aa v_call d_call clone_size j_call
TGTGCCAGCAGCACAGTTAGCGGGGAGGCCGGGGAGCTGTTTTTT CASSTVSGEAGELFF TRBV5-4 TRBD2 . TRBJ2-2
TGTGCCAGCAGCTCCACGTTGCGTCGCACAGATACGCAGTATTTT CASSSTLRRTDTQYF TRBV7-9 . . TRBJ2-3
TGTGCCAGTAGGCCGCAGAGGGCGCGGAACACTGAAGCTTTCTTT CASRPQRARNTEAFF TRBV19 . . TRBJ1-1
TGTGCCAGTAGTATTCCGGGAGACTATGGCTACACCTTC CASSIPGDYGYTF TRBV19 . . TRBJ1-2
TGTGCCAGCAGCTCGGGACTAGCGGGGGCCCCCTACGAGCAGTACTTC CASSSGLAGAPYEQYF TRBV9 TRBD2 . TRBJ2-7
TGCGCCAGCAGCTTGGGACTTGGTGAAAAACTGTTTTTT CASSLGLGEKLFF TRBV5-1 . . TRBJ1-4
TGTGCCAGCAGTTTAAACCCAGGGGGAAACACCATATATTTT CASSLNPGGNTIYF TRBV27 . medium-sized TRBJ1-3
TGTGCCAGCAGCCCTCGTGGTCTAGCGGGGGGCGGGACCGGGGAGCTGTTTTTT CASSPRGLAGGGTGELFF TRBV13 TRBD2 . TRBJ2-2
TGTGCCACCAGTGATCCGCGGGGGGGGTACCAAGAGACCCAGTACTTC CATSDPRGGYQETQYF TRBV24-1 TRBD2 . TRBJ2-5
TGTGCCAGCAGCTTCTCAGGACGCGACAGGGGCTACACCTTC CASSFSGRDRGYTF TRBV5-8 . . TRBJ1-2
TGTGCCAGCAGCCCCCGGGACTACCGAGAGACCCAGTACTTC CASSPRDYRETQYF TRBV28 TRBD2 once TRBJ2-5
TGCGCCAGCAGCCAGGGCAGTCTAGGGGGCGACTCTGGAAACACCATATATTTT CASSQGSLGGDSGNTIYF TRBV4-1 TRBD1 few TRBJ1-3
TGTGCCAGCTCACCCCCCGGGGAGCTGTTTTTT CASSPPGELFF TRBV18 . few TRBJ2-2
TGTGCCAGCAGCTACGGACCTCCTCGCACTGAAGCTTTCTTT CASSYGPPRTEAFF TRBV6-5 . . TRBJ1-1
TGTGCCAGCAGTGAAGTGGGCAGGAACTATGGCTACACCTTC CASSEVGRNYGYTF TRBV6-1 . . TRBJ1-2
TGTGCCAGTGGAGGACCCGGGGGTCGCACAGATACGCAGTATTTT CASGGPGGRTDTQYF TRBV19 . once TRBJ2-3
TGTGCCAGCAGCAATAAACCGTTGAGACAGGGGGCCGAACAGTCCTACGAGCAGTACTTC CASSNKPLRQGAEQSYEQYF TRBV21-1 . once TRBJ2-7
TGCGCCAGCAGTGAACGGGCAACACGGGCCTATGGCTACACCTTC CASSERATRAYGYTF TRBV10-2 . . TRBJ1-2
TGTGCCAGCAGCCCTGGCCCGGGGGGATCAGAGACCCAGTACTTC CASSPGPGGSETQYF TRBV9 TRBD2 . TRBJ2-5
TGTGCCAGCAGTTACCGTACAGCTAGCACAGATACGCAGTATTTT CASSYRTASTDTQYF TRBV6-5 . once TRBJ2-3